This record covers a single T cell receptor beta chain. Its target is unknown. Per CD8+ T cell subset, triplicate sorts of 250,000 to 350,000 cells each were done. Germline values: CDR1 SGHRS, CDR2 YFSETQ. This CDR3 spans 14 amino acids. This sample is part of a study of CXCR3-negative and CXCR3-positive naive CD8 T cells. TRB cDNA was prepared as libraries by UMI-labeled 5' RACE. TCRdb reprocessed the 5' RACE reads and reports one entry per CDR3 protein, with no DNA. This table lists 80,000 to 100,000 distinct CDR3 sequences. General study points: The TRB CDR3s that CXCR3-positive naive cells carried were more hydrophobic than those of CXCR3-negative naive cells.

The TCR sequence derives from a human donor in good health. Some clones in this sample may be carry-over from other donors' samples. The sequenced sample was naive CXCR3+ CD8+ T cells from blood. Subset in this sample: CD45RO-CCR7+CD27+CD95- naive CD8+ T cells expressing CXCR3 (TNR3+). The genes are TRBV5-1 and TRBJ1-1. The CDR3 is CASSLGGEDTEAFF.